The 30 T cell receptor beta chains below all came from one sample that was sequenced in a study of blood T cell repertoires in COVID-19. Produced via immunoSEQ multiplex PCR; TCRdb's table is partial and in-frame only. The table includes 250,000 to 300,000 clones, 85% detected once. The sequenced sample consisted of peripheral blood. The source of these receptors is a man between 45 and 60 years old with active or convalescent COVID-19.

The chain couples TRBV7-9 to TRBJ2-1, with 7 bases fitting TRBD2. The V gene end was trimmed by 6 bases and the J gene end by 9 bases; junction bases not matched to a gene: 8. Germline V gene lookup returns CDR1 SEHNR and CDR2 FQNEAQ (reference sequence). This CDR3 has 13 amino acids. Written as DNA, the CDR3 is TGTGCCAGCAGTGACTTGGGGGGGACTGAGCAGTTCTTC. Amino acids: CASSDLGGTEQFF.

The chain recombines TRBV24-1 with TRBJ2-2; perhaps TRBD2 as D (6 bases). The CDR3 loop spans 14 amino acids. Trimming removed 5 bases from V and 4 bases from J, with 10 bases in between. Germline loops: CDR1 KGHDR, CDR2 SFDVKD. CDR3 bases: TGTGCCACCAGTGGGTCGGGAGTCACCGGGGAGCTGTTTTTT. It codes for CATSGSGVTGELFF.

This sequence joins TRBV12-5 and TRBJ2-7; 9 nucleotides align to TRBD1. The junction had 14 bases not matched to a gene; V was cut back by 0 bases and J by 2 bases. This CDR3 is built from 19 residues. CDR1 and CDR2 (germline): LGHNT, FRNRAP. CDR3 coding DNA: TGTGCTAGTGGTTTGGTGTTTTCTCGGAACCGGGACAGGGCCTACGAGCAGTACTTC. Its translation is CASGLVFSRNRDRAYEQYF. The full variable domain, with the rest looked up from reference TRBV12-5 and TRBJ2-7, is DARVTQTPRHKVTEMGQEVTMRCQPILGHNTVFWYRQTMMQGLELLAYFRNRAPLDDSGMPKDRFSAEMPDATLATLKIQPSEPRDSAVYFCASGLVFSRNRDRAYEQYFGPGTRLTVT.

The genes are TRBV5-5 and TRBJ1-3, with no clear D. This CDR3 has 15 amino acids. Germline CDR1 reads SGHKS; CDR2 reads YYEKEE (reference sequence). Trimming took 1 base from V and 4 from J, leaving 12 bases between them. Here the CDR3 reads CASSLPQIQGNTIYF. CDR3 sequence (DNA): TGTGCCAGCAGCTTGCCCCAGATTCAAGGAAACACCATATATTTT.

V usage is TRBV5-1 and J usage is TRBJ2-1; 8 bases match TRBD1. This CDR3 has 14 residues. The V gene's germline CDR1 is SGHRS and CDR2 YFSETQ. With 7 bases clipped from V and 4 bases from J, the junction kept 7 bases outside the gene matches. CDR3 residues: CASGETGDYNEQFF. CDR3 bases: TGCGCCAGCGGGGAGACAGGGGATTACAATGAGCAGTTCTTC.

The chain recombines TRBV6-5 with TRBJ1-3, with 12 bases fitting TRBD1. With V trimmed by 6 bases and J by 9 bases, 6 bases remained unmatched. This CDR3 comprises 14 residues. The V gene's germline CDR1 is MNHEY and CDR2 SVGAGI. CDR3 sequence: CASRGQGATGTIYF. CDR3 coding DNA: TGTGCCAGCAGGGGACAGGGGGCGACGGGCACCATATATTTT.

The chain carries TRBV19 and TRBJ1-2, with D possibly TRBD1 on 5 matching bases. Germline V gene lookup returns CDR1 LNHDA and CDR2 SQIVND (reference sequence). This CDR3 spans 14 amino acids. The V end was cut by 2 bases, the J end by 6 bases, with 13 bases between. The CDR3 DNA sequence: TGTGCCAGTAGTATACTCGGGGGGGGACATGGCTACACCTTC. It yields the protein CASSILGGGHGYTF.

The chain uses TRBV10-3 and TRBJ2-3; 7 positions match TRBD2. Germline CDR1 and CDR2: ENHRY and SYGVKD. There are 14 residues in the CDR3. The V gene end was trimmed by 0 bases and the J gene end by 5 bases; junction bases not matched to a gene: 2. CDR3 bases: TGTGCCATCAGTGAGTCGACTAGCCTAGATACGCAGTATTTT. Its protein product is CAISESTSLDTQYF.

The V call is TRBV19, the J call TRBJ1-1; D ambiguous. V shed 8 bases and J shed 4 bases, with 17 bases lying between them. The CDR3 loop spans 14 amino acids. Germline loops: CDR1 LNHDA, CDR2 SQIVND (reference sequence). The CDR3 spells CASQLGGGSTEAFF. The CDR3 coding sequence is TGTGCCAGTCAGCTAGGTGGCGGGAGCACTGAAGCTTTCTTT.

This CDR3 is CATRRPGDGETQYF. CDR3 DNA sequence: TGTGCCACAAGGCGACCCGGGGATGGGGAGACCCAGTACTTC. The chain links TRBV19 to TRBJ2-5; tentatively, D is TRBD2 (5 bases). Trimming shortened V by 10 bases and J by 5 bases, and 20 bases separated the two germline ends. The CDR3 runs to 14 residues. In germline, CDR1 is LNHDA, CDR2 SQIVND (reference sequence). The full variable domain, its missing parts supplied by reference TRBV19 and TRBJ2-5, is DGGITQSPKYLFRKEGQNVTLSCEQNLNHDAMYWYRQDPGQGLRLIYYSQIVNDFQKGDIAEGYSVSREKKESFPLTVTSAQKNPTAFYLCATRRPGDGETQYFGPGTRLLVL.

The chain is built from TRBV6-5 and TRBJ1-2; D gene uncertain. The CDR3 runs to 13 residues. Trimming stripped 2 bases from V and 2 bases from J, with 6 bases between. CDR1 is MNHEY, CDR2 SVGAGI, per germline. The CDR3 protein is CASSYTPNYGYTF. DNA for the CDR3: TGTGCCAGCAGTTACACTCCAAACTATGGCTACACCTTC.

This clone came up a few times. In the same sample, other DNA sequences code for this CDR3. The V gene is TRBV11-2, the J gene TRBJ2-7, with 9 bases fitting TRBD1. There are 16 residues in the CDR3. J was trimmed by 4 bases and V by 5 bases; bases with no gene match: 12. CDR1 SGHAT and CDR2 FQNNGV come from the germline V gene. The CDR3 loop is CASSNLRPGQGYEQYF. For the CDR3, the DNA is TGTGCCAGCAGCAATTTGAGGCCGGGACAGGGTTACGAGCAGTACTTC.

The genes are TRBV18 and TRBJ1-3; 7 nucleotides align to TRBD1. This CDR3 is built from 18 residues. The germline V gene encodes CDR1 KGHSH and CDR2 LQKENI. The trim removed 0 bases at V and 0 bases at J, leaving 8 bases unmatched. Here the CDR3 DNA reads TGTGCCAGCTCACCACCGGGACAGTATACCAGCTCTGGAAACACCATATATTTT. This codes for CASSPPGQYTSSGNTIYF. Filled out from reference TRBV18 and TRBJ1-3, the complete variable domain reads NAGVMQNPRHLVRRRGQEARLRCSPMKGHSHVYWYRQLPEEGLKFMVYLQKENIIDESGMPKERFSAEFPKEGPSILRIQQVVRGDSAAYFCASSPPGQYTSSGNTIYFGEGSWLTVV.

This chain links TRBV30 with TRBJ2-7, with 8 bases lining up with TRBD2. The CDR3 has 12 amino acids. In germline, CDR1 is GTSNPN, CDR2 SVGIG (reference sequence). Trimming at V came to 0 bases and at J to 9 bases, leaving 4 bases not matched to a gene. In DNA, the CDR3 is TGTGCCTGGAGTGTGGGACGGGAGGGGCAGTACTTC. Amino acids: CAWSVGREGQYF.

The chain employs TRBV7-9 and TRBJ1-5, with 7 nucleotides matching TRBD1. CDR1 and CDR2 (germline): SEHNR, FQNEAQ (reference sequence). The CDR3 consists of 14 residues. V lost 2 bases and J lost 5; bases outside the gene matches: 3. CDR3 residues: CASSLSGGYQPQHF. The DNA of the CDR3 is TGTGCCAGCAGCTTATCAGGGGGATATCAGCCCCAGCATTTT. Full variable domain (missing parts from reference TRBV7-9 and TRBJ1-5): DTGVSQNPRHKITKRGQNVTFRCDPISEHNRLYWYRQTLGQGPEFLTYFQNEAQLEKSRLLSDRFSAERPKGSFSTLEIQRTEQGDSAMYLCASSLSGGYQPQHFGDGTRLSIL.

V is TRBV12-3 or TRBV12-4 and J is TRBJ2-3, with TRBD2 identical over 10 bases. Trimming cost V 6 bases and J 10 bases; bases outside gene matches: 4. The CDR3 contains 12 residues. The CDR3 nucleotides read TGTGCCAGCAGATACGGACTAGCGGCGCAGTATTTT. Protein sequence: CASRYGLAAQYF.

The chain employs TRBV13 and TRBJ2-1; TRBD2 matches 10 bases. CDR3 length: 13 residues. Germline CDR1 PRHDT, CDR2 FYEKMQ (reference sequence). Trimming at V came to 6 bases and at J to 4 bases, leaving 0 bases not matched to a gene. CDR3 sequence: CASRTSGYNEQFF. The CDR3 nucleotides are TGTGCCAGCAGGACTAGCGGGTACAATGAGCAGTTCTTC.

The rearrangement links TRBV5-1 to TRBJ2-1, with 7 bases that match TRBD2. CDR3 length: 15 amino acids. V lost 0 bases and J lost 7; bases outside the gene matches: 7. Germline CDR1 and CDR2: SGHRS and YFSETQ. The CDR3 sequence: CASSLVAGVKNEQFF. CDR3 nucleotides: TGCGCCAGCAGCTTGGTTGCGGGGGTGAAAAATGAGCAGTTCTTC.

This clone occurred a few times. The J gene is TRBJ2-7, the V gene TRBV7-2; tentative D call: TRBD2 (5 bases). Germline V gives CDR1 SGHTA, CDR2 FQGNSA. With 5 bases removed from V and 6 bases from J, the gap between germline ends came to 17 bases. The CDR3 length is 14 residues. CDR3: CASSHPRRSGEQYF. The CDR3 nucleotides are TGTGCCAGCAGCCATCCTCGGAGGAGTGGCGAGCAGTACTTC. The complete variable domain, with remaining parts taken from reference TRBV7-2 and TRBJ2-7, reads GAGVSQSPSNKVTEKGKDVELRCDPISGHTALYWYRQSLGQGLEFLIYFQGNSAPDKSGLPSDRFSAERTGGSVSTLTIQRTQQEDSAVYLCASSHPRRSGEQYFGPGTRLTVT.

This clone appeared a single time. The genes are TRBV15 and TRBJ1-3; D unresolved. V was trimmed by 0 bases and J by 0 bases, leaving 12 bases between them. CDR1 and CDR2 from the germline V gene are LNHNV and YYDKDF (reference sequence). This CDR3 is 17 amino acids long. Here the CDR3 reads CATSRDSVRSSGNTIYF. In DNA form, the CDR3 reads TGTGCCACCAGCAGAGACAGCGTCCGGAGCTCTGGAAACACCATATATTTT.

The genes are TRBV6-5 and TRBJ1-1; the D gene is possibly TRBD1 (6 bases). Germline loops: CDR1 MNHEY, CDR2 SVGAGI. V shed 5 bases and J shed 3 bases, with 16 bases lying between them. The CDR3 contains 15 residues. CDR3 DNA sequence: TGTGCCAGCAGTCCAACTCCTGACAGGTACACTGAAGCTTTCTTT. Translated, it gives CASSPTPDRYTEAFF.

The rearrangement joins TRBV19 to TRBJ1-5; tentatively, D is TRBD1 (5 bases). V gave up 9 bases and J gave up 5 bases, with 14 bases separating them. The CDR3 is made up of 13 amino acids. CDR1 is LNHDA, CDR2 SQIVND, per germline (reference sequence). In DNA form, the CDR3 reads TGTGCCAGCTCTTTACAGGTCGATCAGCCCCAGCATTTT. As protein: CASSLQVDQPQHF. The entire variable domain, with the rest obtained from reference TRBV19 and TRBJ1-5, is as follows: DGGITQSPKYLFRKEGQNVTLSCEQNLNHDAMYWYRQDPGQGLRLIYYSQIVNDFQKGDIAEGYSVSREKKESFPLTVTSAQKNPTAFYLCASSLQVDQPQHFGDGTRLSIL.

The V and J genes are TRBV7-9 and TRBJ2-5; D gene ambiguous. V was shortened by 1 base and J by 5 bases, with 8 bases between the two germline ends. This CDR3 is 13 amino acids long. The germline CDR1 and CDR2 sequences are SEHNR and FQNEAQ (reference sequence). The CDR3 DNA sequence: TGTGCCAGCAGCTTAGGGGTGGAGGAGACCCAGTACTTC. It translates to CASSLGVEETQYF.

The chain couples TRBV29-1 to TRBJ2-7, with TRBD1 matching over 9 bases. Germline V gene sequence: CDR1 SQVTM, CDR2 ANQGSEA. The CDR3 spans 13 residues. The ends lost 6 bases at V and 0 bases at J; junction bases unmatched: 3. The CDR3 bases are TGCAGCGTCCTGGGACAGGGCTCCTACGAGCAGTACTTC. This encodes CSVLGQGSYEQYF.

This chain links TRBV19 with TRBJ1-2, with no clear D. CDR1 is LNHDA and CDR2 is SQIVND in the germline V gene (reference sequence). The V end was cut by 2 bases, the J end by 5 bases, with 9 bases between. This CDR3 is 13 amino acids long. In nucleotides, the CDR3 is TGTGCCAGTAGTATAAGACGGACTTATGGCTACACCTTC. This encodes CASSIRRTYGYTF.

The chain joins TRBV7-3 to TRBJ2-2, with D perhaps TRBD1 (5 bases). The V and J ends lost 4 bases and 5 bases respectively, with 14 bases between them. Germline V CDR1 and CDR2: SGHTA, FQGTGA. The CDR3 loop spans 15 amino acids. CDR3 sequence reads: CASSSSPRDTGELFF. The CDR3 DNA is TGTGCCAGCAGCTCCAGCCCCAGGGATACCGGGGAGCTGTTTTTT.

The CDR3 here is CASSSGTGGANEQFF. In DNA form, the CDR3 reads TGTGCCAGCAGCTCCGGGACGGGGGGGGCCAATGAGCAGTTCTTC. The chain uses TRBV5-4 and TRBJ2-1, with 8 bases identical to TRBD2. Trimming cost V 3 bases and J 6 bases; bases outside gene matches: 8. In germline, CDR1 is SGHNT, CDR2 YYREEE (reference sequence). CDR3 length: 15 residues.

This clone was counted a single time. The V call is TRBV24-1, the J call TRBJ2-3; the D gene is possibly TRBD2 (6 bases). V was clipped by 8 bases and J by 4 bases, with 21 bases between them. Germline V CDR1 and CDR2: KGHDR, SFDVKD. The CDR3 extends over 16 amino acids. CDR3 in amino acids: CATMPSSAGMADTQYF. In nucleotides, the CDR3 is TGTGCCACCATGCCCTCAAGCGCGGGAATGGCAGATACGCAGTATTTT.

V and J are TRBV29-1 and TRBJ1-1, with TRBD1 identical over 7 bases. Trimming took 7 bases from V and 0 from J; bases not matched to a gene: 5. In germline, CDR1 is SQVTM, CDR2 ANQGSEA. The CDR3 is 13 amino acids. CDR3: CSAEGQLNTEAFF. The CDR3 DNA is TGCAGCGCGGAGGGACAGTTGAACACTGAAGCTTTCTTT.

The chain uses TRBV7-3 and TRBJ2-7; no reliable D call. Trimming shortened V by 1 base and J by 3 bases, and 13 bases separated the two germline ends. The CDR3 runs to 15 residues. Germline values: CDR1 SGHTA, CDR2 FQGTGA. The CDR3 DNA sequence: TGTGCCAGCAGCTTAAACCCGGGTGGCGGCTACGAGCAGTACTTC. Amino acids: CASSLNPGGGYEQYF.